Each of the 22 T cell receptor beta chains below was sequenced from the same sample in a study of blood T cell repertoires in COVID-19. Clones were sequenced by immunoSEQ multiplex PCR, and TCRdb holds only the in-frame ones, with some missing. The sample shows about 200,000 clones, about 84% of them seen only once. The specimen was PBMCs or T cells enriched from blood (not recorded which). These receptors originate from a man in his forties or fifties with acute COVID-19.

V and J are TRBV6-5 and TRBJ1-2; D remains unclear. This CDR3 spans 13 amino acids. With 6 bases removed from V and 3 bases from J, the gap between germline ends came to 11 bases. Germline assignment: CDR1 MNHEY and CDR2 SVGAGI. The CDR3 reads CASRGRGDYGYTF. In DNA form, the CDR3 reads TGTGCCAGCAGGGGTCGGGGAGACTATGGCTACACCTTC.

This clone appeared a few times. V is TRBV7-2 and J is TRBJ1-4; D might be TRBD1 (5 bases). Germline assignment: CDR1 SGHTA and CDR2 FQGNSA. Trimming pared 5 bases from V and 4 bases from J, leaving 17 bases between. This CDR3 comprises 16 residues. In DNA, the CDR3 is TGTGCCAGCAGCATCCTTGGCCGCGGGGGTAATGAAAAACTGTTTTTT. Translated, it gives CASSILGRGGNEKLFF. The complete variable domain, with remaining parts taken from reference TRBV7-2 and TRBJ1-4, reads GAGVSQSPSNKVTEKGKDVELRCDPISGHTALYWYRQSLGQGLEFLIYFQGNSAPDKSGLPSDRFSAERTGGSVSTLTIQRTQQEDSAVYLCASSILGRGGNEKLFFGSGTQLSVL.

The chain combines TRBV7-9 with TRBJ1-4; 7 bases fit TRBD1. The V and J ends lost 5 bases and 8 bases, in that order; junction bases with no gene match: 11. CDR3 length: 15 amino acids. CDR1 is SEHNR and CDR2 is FQNEAQ in the germline V gene (reference sequence). CDR3: CASSVETGFGEKLFF. CDR3 coding DNA: TGTGCCAGCAGCGTAGAGACAGGGTTTGGCGAAAAACTGTTTTTT. The full variable domain, in which reference TRBV7-9 and TRBJ1-4 provide the parts outside the CDR3, is DTGVSQNPRHKITKRGQNVTFRCDPISEHNRLYWYRQTLGQGPEFLTYFQNEAQLEKSRLLSDRFSAERPKGSFSTLEIQRTEQGDSAMYLCASSVETGFGEKLFFGSGTQLSVL.

This clone was seen a few times. The chain joins TRBV7-9 to TRBJ1-2, with 9 bases that match TRBD1. CDR3 length: 15 residues. Germline V gene data show CDR1 as SEHNR and CDR2 as FQNEAQ (reference sequence). V lost 3 bases, J lost 4 bases, and 6 bases stayed unmatched. The CDR3 region is CASSLQPGQGYGYTF. For the CDR3, the DNA is TGTGCCAGCAGCTTGCAACCGGGACAGGGCTATGGCTACACCTTC.

The chain uses TRBV28 and TRBJ1-2; 10 nucleotides match TRBD1. This CDR3 has 17 amino acids. CDR1 MDHEN and CDR2 SYDVKM come from the germline V gene. The V gene end was trimmed by 5 bases and the J gene end by 2 bases; junction bases not matched to a gene: 11. The CDR3 DNA sequence: TGTGCCAGCAGTGGAACCGGGACAGGGGACCGAAACTATGGCTACACCTTC. Its translation: CASSGTGTGDRNYGYTF.

V usage is TRBV3-1 (or the pseudogene TRBV3-2) and J usage is TRBJ2-3, with D perhaps TRBD2 (6 bases). From germline, CDR1 is LGHDT and CDR2 YNNKEL (reference sequence). CDR3 size: 17 residues. Trimming cost V 0 bases and J 0 bases, with 13 bases left between them. CDR3 protein: CASSQDWDSGSTDTQYF. For the CDR3, the DNA is TGTGCCAGCAGCCAAGATTGGGATAGCGGTAGCACAGATACGCAGTATTTT.

CDR3 protein: CASLSAGKISNQPQHF. CDR3 coding DNA: TGTGCCAGTCTCTCTGCGGGAAAGATAAGCAATCAGCCCCAGCATTTT. The chain employs TRBV19 and TRBJ1-5; D not resolved. The germline V gene has CDR1 LNHDA and CDR2 SQIVND (reference sequence). The CDR3 covers 16 residues. Deletions cut 8 bases from V and 1 base from J, with 18 bases between.

This chain uses TRBV5-6 with TRBJ2-3; a possible D gene is TRBD1 (6 bases). The length of the CDR3 is 15 residues. The V gene's germline CDR1 is SGHDT and CDR2 YYEEEE. Deletions cut 3 bases from V and 2 bases from J, with 13 bases between. Here the CDR3 DNA reads TGTGCCAGCAGCTCTTGGGACAAAAACACAGATACGCAGTATTTT. Its protein product is CASSSWDKNTDTQYF.

This clone was detected a few times. The chain employs TRBV5-1 and TRBJ1-1; perhaps TRBD1 as D (5 bases). This CDR3 has 14 amino acids. Germline loops: CDR1 SGHRS, CDR2 YFSETQ. V was cut by 4 bases and J by 4 bases, with 14 bases left in between. For the CDR3, the DNA is TGCGCCAGCAGCCGGACACAGGTAGGCACTGAAGCTTTCTTT. Translating gives CASSRTQVGTEAFF.

In DNA, the CDR3 is TGTGCCAGCAGCCTAACAGGGTGGACTGAAGCTTTCTTT. Translated: CASSLTGWTEAFF. This chain connects TRBV6-5 to TRBJ1-1, with D possibly being TRBD1 (6 bases). The germline V and J ends were trimmed by 6 bases and 5 bases, with 13 bases remaining between them. Germline-derived CDR1 and CDR2 are MNHEY and SVGAGI. This CDR3 comprises 13 residues.

This chain joins TRBV18 and TRBJ1-1; 8 nucleotides agree with TRBD1. Germline V CDR1 and CDR2: KGHSH, LQKENI. The V and J ends lost 8 bases and 4 bases, in that order; junction bases with no gene match: 12. The CDR3 length is 15 residues. The CDR3 is CASAPRQGSVTEAFF. The CDR3 nucleotides read TGTGCCAGCGCCCCCCGACAGGGGTCGGTCACTGAAGCTTTCTTT. Looking up the rest from reference TRBV18 and TRBJ1-1 gives the full variable domain: NAGVMQNPRHLVRRRGQEARLRCSPMKGHSHVYWYRQLPEEGLKFMVYLQKENIIDESGMPKERFSAEFPKEGPSILRIQQVVRGDSAAYFCASAPRQGSVTEAFFGQGTRLTVV.

The chain links TRBV19 to TRBJ1-1; 9 nucleotides match TRBD1. J gave up 7 bases and V 4 bases, and 7 bases lay outside the gene matches. The length of the CDR3 is 14 residues. Germline loops: CDR1 LNHDA, CDR2 SQIVND (reference sequence). The CDR3 nucleotides are TGTGCCAGTAGTACCACCGGGACAGGGTATGAAGCTTTCTTT. Translating it yields CASSTTGTGYEAFF.

The gene calls are TRBV2 and TRBJ2-1; TRBD1 aligns across 11 bases. This CDR3 is 17 amino acids long. V lost 5 bases and J lost 6; bases outside the gene matches: 12. From germline, CDR1 is SNHLY and CDR2 FYNNEI. Written as DNA, the CDR3 is TGTGCCAGCAGTTCTACTCTCCGGGACAGGGGGGGCAATGAGCAGTTCTTC. It encodes CASSSTLRDRGGNEQFF.

V usage is TRBV11-3 and J usage is TRBJ1-2, with 7 bases identical to TRBD1. Germline V CDR1 and CDR2: SGHNT, YENEEA. The CDR3 runs to 17 residues. J was trimmed by 2 bases and V by 0 bases; bases with no gene match: 9. The CDR3 loop is CASSLDHDRAKNYGYTF. The DNA of the CDR3 is TGTGCCAGCAGCTTAGACCACGACAGGGCTAAAAACTATGGCTACACCTTC.

The rearrangement joins TRBV30 to TRBJ2-1; possibly TRBD2 for D (6 bases). The CDR3 sequence is 14 residues long. The V and J ends lost 4 bases and 5 bases respectively, with 15 bases between them. The germline CDR1 and CDR2 sequences are GTSNPN and SVGIG (reference sequence). CDR3 protein: CAWNRQRVNNEQFF. The CDR3 DNA follows: TGTGCCTGGAACCGGCAGCGGGTGAACAATGAGCAGTTCTTC.

The V and J genes are TRBV28 and TRBJ2-2, with D possibly being TRBD1 (5 bases). Germline CDR1 and CDR2: MDHEN and SYDVKM. The CDR3 spans 15 residues. Trimming stripped 3 bases from V and 5 bases from J, with 13 bases between. The CDR3 region is CASSFSAGFTGELFF. The CDR3, as DNA: TGTGCCAGCAGTTTTTCGGCAGGGTTTACCGGGGAGCTGTTTTTT.

The chain is built from TRBV18 and TRBJ1-6; D is possibly TRBD1 (5 bases). The CDR3 consists of 15 residues. Germline values: CDR1 KGHSH, CDR2 LQKENI. V was clipped by 2 bases and J by 9 bases, with 14 bases between them. CDR3: CASSPDRQSPSPLHF. CDR3 nucleotide sequence: TGTGCCAGCTCACCAGATAGACAGTCCCCTTCACCCCTCCACTTT.

The chain links TRBV6-5 to TRBJ2-7; TRBD2 matches at 8 bases. Unmatched junction bases numbered 3, after V lost 2 bases and J lost 6 bases. The CDR3 runs to 13 residues. Per germline, CDR1 MNHEY and CDR2 SVGAGI. CDR3 protein: CASSYQRELEQYF. CDR3 nucleotides: TGTGCCAGCAGTTACCAGCGGGAGCTCGAGCAGTACTTC.

The chain links TRBV28 to TRBJ1-6; 9 bases map to TRBD1. The germline V gene has CDR1 MDHEN and CDR2 SYDVKM. This CDR3 contains 15 residues. Trimming cost V 6 bases and J 10 bases; bases outside gene matches: 10. CDR3 region: CASSIPQGAQSPLHF. The DNA of the CDR3 is TGTGCCAGCAGCATACCACAGGGGGCCCAGTCACCCCTCCACTTT.

The chain is built from TRBV5-3 and TRBJ2-3; 8 nucleotides align to TRBD1. Being an ORF, TRBV5-3 has a function that is uncertain. V trimming: 7 bases; J trimming: 7 bases; junction bases outside the gene matches: 11. This CDR3 is built from 14 residues. CDR3 region: CARVRRDRGHTQYF. The CDR3 region has the DNA TGTGCCAGAGTCAGGCGAGACAGGGGCCATACGCAGTATTTT.

The rearrangement joins TRBV7-2 to TRBJ1-3; no reliable D call. This CDR3 has 14 amino acids. The V end lost 5 bases, the J end lost 0 bases, and 8 bases lay between the germline ends. Germline V gene lookup returns CDR1 SGHTA and CDR2 FQGNSA. CDR3 DNA: TGTGCCAGCAGCCGTGAACTCTCTGGAAACACCATATATTTT. Residues: CASSRELSGNTIYF.

This sequence joins TRBV5-1 and TRBJ2-3; perhaps TRBD1 as D (5 bases). CDR3 size: 15 residues. The V gene's germline CDR1 is SGHRS and CDR2 YFSETQ. V was trimmed by 2 bases and J by 4 bases, leaving 14 bases between them. In nucleotides, the CDR3 is TGCGCCAGCAGCTTTCTAGGGGCGCGCGCAGATACGCAGTATTTT. Translating gives CASSFLGARADTQYF.